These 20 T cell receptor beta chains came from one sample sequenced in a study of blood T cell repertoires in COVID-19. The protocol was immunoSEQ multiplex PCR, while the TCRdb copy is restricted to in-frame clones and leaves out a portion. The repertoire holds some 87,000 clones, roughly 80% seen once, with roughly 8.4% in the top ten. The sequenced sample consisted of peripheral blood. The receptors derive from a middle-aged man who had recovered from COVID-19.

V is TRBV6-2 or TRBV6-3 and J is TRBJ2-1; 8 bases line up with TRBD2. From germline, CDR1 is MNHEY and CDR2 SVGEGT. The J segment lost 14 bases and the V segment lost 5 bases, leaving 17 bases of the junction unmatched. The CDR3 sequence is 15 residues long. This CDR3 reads CASSPPVTSVPEEFF. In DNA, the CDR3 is TGTGCCAGCAGTCCCCCCGTGACTAGCGTCCCCGAAGAGTTCTTC.

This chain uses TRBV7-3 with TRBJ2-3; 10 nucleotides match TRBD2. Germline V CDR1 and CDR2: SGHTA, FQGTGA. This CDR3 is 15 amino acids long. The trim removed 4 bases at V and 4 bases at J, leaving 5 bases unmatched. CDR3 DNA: TGTGCCAGCAGCTCTAGCGGGAGTAGCGCAGATACGCAGTATTTT. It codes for CASSSSGSSADTQYF.

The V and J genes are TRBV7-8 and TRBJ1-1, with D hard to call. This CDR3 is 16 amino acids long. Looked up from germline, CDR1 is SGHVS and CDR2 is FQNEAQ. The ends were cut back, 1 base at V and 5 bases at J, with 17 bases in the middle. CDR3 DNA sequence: TGTGCCAGCAGCTTAGGAACTCCGCAGGTTAGGACTGAAGCTTTCTTT. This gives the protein CASSLGTPQVRTEAFF.

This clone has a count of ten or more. The CDR3 is CASSQGHSNQPQHF. In nucleotides, the CDR3 is TGTGCCAGCAGCCAGGGACATTCCAATCAGCCCCAGCATTTT. The chain employs TRBV28 and TRBJ1-5; tentative D call: TRBD1 (6 bases). V was pared by 6 bases and J by 3 bases, with 12 bases between. In germline, CDR1 is MDHEN, CDR2 SYDVKM. This CDR3 comprises 14 residues.

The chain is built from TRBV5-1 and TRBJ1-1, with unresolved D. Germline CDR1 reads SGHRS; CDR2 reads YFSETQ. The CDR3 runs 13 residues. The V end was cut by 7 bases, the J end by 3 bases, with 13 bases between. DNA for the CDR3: TGCGCCAGCTCCGAATTGCGCGACACTGAAGCTTTCTTT. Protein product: CASSELRDTEAFF.

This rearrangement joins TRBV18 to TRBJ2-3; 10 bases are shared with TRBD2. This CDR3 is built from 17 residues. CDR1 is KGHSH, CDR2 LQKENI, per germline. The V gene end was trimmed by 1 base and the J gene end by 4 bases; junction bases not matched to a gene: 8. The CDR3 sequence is CASSPLLASGRADTQYF. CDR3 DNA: TGTGCCAGCTCACCACTCTTGGCCAGCGGGAGGGCAGATACGCAGTATTTT.

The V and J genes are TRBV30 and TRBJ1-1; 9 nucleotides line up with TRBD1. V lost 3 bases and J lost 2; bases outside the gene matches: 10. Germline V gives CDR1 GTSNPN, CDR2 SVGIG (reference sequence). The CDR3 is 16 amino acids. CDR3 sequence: CAWSTQGGQGNTEAFF. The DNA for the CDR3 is TGTGCCTGGAGCACTCAAGGGGGACAGGGAAACACTGAAGCTTTCTTT.

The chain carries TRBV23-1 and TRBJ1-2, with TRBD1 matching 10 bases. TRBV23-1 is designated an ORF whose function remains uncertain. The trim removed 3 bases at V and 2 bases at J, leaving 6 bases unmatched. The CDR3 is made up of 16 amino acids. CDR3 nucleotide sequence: TGCGCCAGCAGTCATCGACAGGGGGCTACCAACTATGGCTACACCTTC. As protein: CASSHRQGATNYGYTF.

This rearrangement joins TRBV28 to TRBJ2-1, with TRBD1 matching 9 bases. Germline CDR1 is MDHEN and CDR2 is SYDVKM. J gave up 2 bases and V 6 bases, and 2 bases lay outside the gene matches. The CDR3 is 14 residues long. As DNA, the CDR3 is TGTGCCAGCAGGACAGGGGGGACCTACAATGAGCAGTTCTTC. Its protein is CASRTGGTYNEQFF.

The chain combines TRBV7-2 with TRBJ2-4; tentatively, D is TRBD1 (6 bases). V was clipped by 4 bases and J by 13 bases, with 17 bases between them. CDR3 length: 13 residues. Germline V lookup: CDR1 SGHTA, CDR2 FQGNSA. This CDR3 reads CASSSQSDSRQYF. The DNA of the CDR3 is TGTGCCAGCAGCTCCCAGTCGGACAGCAGGCAGTACTTC. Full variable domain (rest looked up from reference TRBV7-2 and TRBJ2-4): GAGVSQSPSNKVTEKGKDVELRCDPISGHTALYWYRQSLGQGLEFLIYFQGNSAPDKSGLPSDRFSAERTGGSVSTLTIQRTQQEDSAVYLCASSSQSDSRQYFGAGTRLSVL.

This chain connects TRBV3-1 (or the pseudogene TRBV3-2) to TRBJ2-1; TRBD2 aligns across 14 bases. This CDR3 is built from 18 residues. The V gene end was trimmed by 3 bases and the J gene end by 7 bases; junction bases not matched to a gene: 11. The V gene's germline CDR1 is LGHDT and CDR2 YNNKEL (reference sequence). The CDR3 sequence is CASSHVPFGLAGGNEQFF. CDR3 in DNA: TGTGCCAGCAGCCACGTCCCGTTCGGACTAGCGGGAGGAAATGAGCAGTTCTTC.

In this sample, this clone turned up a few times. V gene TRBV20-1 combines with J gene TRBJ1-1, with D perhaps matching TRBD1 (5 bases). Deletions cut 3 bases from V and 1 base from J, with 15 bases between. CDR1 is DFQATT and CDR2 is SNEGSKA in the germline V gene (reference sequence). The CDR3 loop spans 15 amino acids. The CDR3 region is CSASEAGHGNTEAFF. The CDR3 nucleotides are TGCAGTGCTAGTGAGGCAGGGCATGGGAACACTGAAGCTTTCTTT.

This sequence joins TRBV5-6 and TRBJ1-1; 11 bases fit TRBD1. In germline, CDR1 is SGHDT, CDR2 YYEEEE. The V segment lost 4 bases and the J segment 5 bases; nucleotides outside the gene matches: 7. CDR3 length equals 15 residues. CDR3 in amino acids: CASSADRGRETEAFF. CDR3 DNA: TGTGCCAGCAGCGCGGACAGGGGGCGAGAAACTGAAGCTTTCTTT.

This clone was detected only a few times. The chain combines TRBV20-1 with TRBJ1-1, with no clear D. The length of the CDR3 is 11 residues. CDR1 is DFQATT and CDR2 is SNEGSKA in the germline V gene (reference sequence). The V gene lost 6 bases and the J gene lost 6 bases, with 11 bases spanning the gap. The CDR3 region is CSALEAPEAFF. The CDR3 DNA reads TGCAGTGCCCTCGAGGCCCCTGAAGCTTTCTTT.

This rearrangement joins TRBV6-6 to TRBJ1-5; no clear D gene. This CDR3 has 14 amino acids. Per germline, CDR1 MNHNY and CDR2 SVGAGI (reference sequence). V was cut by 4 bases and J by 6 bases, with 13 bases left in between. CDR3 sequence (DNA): TGTGCCAGCAGTTTCGCCACATCGGGTCAGCCCCAGCATTTT. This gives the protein CASSFATSGQPQHF.

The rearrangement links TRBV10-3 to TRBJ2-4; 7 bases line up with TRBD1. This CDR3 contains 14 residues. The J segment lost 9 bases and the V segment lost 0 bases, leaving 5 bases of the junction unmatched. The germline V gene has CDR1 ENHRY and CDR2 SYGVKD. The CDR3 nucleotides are TGTGCCATCAGTGAGTCTGTGACAGGGCCCATTCAGTACTTC. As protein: CAISESVTGPIQYF.

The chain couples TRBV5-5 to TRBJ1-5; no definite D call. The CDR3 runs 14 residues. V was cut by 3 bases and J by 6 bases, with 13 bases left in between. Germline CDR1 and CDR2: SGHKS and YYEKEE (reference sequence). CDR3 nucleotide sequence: TGTGCCAGCAGCTGGGCGGGAGACGGTCAGCCCCAGCATTTT. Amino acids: CASSWAGDGQPQHF.

The CDR3 region is CASSLVQGRFGNTIYF. The CDR3 coding sequence is TGTGCCAGCAGTTTGGTACAGGGAAGGTTTGGAAACACCATATATTTT. The chain joins TRBV28 to TRBJ1-3; possible D gene TRBD1, 6 bases. Germline loops: CDR1 MDHEN, CDR2 SYDVKM. The length of the CDR3 is 16 residues. Trimming took off 3 bases at V and 3 bases at J, with 15 bases between the two ends.

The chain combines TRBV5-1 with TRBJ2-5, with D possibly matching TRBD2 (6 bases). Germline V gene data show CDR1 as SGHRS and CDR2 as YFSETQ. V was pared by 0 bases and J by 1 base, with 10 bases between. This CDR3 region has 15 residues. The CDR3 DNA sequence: TGCGCCAGCAGCTTGGCGCAGGGAGGCCAAGAGACCCAGTACTTC. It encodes CASSLAQGGQETQYF.

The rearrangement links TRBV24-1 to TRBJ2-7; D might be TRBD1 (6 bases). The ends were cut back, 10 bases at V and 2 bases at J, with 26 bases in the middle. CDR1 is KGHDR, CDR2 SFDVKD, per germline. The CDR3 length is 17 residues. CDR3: CATPKMRRDTQTYEQYF. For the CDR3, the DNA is TGTGCCACGCCTAAAATGAGACGGGACACTCAAACCTACGAGCAGTACTTC.